Listed here are 10 T cell receptor beta chains from one sample, sequenced in a study of cytomegalovirus exposure and HLA in healthy donors. The table came from immunoSEQ multiplex PCR; TCRdb's copy has only in-frame clones and leaves some out. Among 150,000 to 200,000 clones listed, 80% to 90% were seen once. The specimen sequenced was PBMCs. These receptors were taken from a woman under 40 in good health and CMV-seronegative.

This clone was found once. V is TRBV7-9 and J is TRBJ1-5, with 7 bases matching TRBD1. Germline CDR1 SEHNR, CDR2 FQNEAQ (reference sequence). The CDR3 is 14 residues long. With 2 bases clipped from V and 5 bases from J, the junction kept 3 bases outside the gene matches. This CDR3 reads CASSLLDRDQPQHF. In DNA, the CDR3 is TGTGCCAGCAGCTTACTCGACAGGGATCAGCCCCAGCATTTT.

This chain links TRBV15 with TRBJ2-5, with 7 positions matching TRBD1. CDR1 LNHNV and CDR2 YYDKDF come from the germline V gene (reference sequence). V gave up 5 bases and J gave up 0 bases; unmatched junction bases: 6. CDR3 length: 15 residues. The CDR3 sequence is CATSPTRGNQETQYF. DNA for the CDR3: TGTGCCACCAGCCCAACCAGGGGGAACCAAGAGACCCAGTACTTC.

The chain's CDR3 is CASRADRGDPYEQYF. CDR3 DNA: TGTGCCAGCAGAGCCGACAGGGGGGACCCCTACGAGCAGTACTTC. This sequence joins TRBV27 and TRBJ2-7; 9 bases fit TRBD1. V gave up 6 bases and J gave up 2 bases; unmatched junction bases: 8. The CDR3 totals 15 residues. Germline V CDR1 and CDR2: MNHEY, SMNVEV (reference sequence).

V gene TRBV6-1 combines with J gene TRBJ2-1; 8 bases are a match to TRBD2. The germline gives CDR1 MNHNS, CDR2 SASEGT. The J segment lost 2 bases and the V segment lost 5 bases, leaving 5 bases of the junction unmatched. There are 15 residues in the CDR3. The CDR3 loop is CASSRRGATYNEQFF. The CDR3 DNA reads as TGTGCCAGCAGTAGGCGGGGGGCCACCTACAATGAGCAGTTCTTC.

The rearrangement joins TRBV19 to TRBJ2-7; TRBD2 aligns across 11 bases. Trimming cost V 5 bases and J 4 bases; bases outside gene matches: 4. This CDR3 comprises 14 residues. Germline CDR1 and CDR2: LNHDA and SQIVND (reference sequence). CDR3 sequence reads: CASSSLAGGYEQYF. CDR3 DNA: TGTGCCAGTAGTTCGCTAGCGGGGGGTTACGAGCAGTACTTC.

V usage is TRBV28 and J usage is TRBJ1-1; 8 positions match TRBD1. The CDR3 consists of 14 residues. From germline, CDR1 is MDHEN and CDR2 SYDVKM. Trimming cost V 6 bases and J 5 bases; bases outside gene matches: 8. CDR3 coding DNA: TGTGCCAGCAGCCCGATACAGGGGGGGACTGAAGCTTTCTTT. It codes for CASSPIQGGTEAFF.

The J gene is TRBJ2-7, the V gene TRBV30; 7 nucleotides align to TRBD2. The V gene's germline CDR1 is GTSNPN and CDR2 SVGIG (reference sequence). Trimming removed 3 bases from V and 5 bases from J; junction bases left unmatched: 10. This CDR3 is 14 amino acids long. CDR3 nucleotide sequence: TGTGCCTGGAGCCCAGGACTAGGGCGGAACGAGCAGTACTTC. Residues: CAWSPGLGRNEQYF.

This clone occurred a few times. The rearrangement links TRBV29-1 to TRBJ1-2; 8 bases line up with TRBD1. The CDR3 is 10 amino acids. Germline assignment: CDR1 SQVTM and CDR2 ANQGSEA. V trimming: 7 bases; J trimming: 8 bases; junction bases outside the gene matches: 3. CDR3 coding DNA: TGCAGCGCGACAGGGGTCGGCTACACCTTC. The encoded protein is CSATGVGYTF.

This chain connects TRBV18 to TRBJ1-5; 8 nucleotides agree with TRBD1. Trimming took 1 base from V and 7 from J; bases not matched to a gene: 6. Germline CDR1 and CDR2: KGHSH and LQKENI. This CDR3 region has 15 residues. CDR3 in amino acids: CASSPLSGGGQPQHF. CDR3 in DNA: TGTGCCAGCTCACCACTTTCAGGGGGCGGGCAGCCCCAGCATTTT.

This chain connects TRBV5-6 to TRBJ1-3; 8 bases line up with TRBD1. The V and J ends lost 2 bases and 5 bases, in that order; junction bases with no gene match: 6. Germline V gene data show CDR1 as SGHDT and CDR2 as YYEEEE. This CDR3 spans 15 amino acids. Here the CDR3 reads CASSLPDRDRNTIYF. The CDR3, as DNA: TGTGCCAGCAGCTTACCGGACAGGGATAGAAACACCATATATTTT.